This T cell receptor beta chain was sequenced for a study of blood T cell repertoires in COVID-19. Study as a whole: Sites in the United States, Italy and Spain provided acute and convalescent COVID-19 samples. PBMCs, B-cell-depleted T cells, or T cells were the source of the cDNA or gDNA that made up the material.

This CDR3 region has 12 residues. CDR1 and CDR2 (germline): SGDLS, YYNGEE. The V gene lost 3 bases and the J gene lost 7 bases, with 10 bases spanning the gap. Original data processing: Cell counts per sample came from amplifying reference gene primers. TCRdb's table, derived via immunoSEQ multiplex PCR, lists solely in-frame clones and lacks some. The DNA gave D and trimming, while V, J and clone size come from that table. The data show fewer than 150,000 clones, just over 75% seen once. The chain joins TRBV9 to TRBJ1-1, with a possible D match to TRBD1 (5 bases). Source material: peripheral blood. The sequence was collected from a human donor in a cohort sampled during active COVID-19. CDR3 sequence reads: CASSGQGYEAFF. The CDR3 DNA reads as TGTGCCAGCAGCGGCCAGGGATATGAAGCTTTCTTT.